The next 21 T cell receptor beta chains were all read from a single sample in a study of blood T cell repertoires in COVID-19. Measured with immunoSEQ multiplex PCR; TCRdb has only the in-frame clones, and not every one. Here the sample spans 90,000 to 130,000 clones, less than 85% being singletons. Sequencing was carried out using peripheral blood. These TCRs come from a woman of 80 years or more with acute or convalescent COVID-19.

The CDR3 DNA sequence: TGTGCCAGCAGCATTAGCGGGATCAACTACGAGCAGTACTTC. This translates into CASSISGINYEQYF. The chain joins TRBV7-2 to TRBJ2-7; 8 nucleotides line up with TRBD2. The V segment lost 5 bases and the J segment 3 bases; nucleotides outside the gene matches: 6. Germline loops: CDR1 SGHTA, CDR2 FQGNSA. This CDR3 spans 14 amino acids. The full variable domain, completed using reference TRBV7-2 and TRBJ2-7, is GAGVSQSPSNKVTEKGKDVELRCDPISGHTALYWYRQSLGQGLEFLIYFQGNSAPDKSGLPSDRFSAERTGGSVSTLTIQRTQQEDSAVYLCASSISGINYEQYFGPGTRLTVT.

The rearrangement joins TRBV6-1 to TRBJ2-7; 9 bases agree with TRBD2. Trimming cost V 3 bases and J 6 bases; bases outside gene matches: 6. The germline V gene encodes CDR1 MNHNS and CDR2 SASEGT. The CDR3 spans 14 residues. The DNA for the CDR3 is TGTGCCAGCAGTGAGCTTAGCGGGAGCTCCGAGCAGTACTTC. This gives the protein CASSELSGSSEQYF.

This clone was seen a single time. V usage is TRBV7-3 and J usage is TRBJ2-3, with D unresolved. V was shortened by 5 bases and J by 6 bases, with 9 bases between the two germline ends. The CDR3 consists of 12 residues. Germline CDR1 is SGHTA and CDR2 is FQGTGA. CDR3 coding DNA: TGTGCCAGCAGCATTACCGGGGATACGCAGTATTTT. This sequence encodes CASSITGDTQYF.

The chain combines TRBV30 with TRBJ1-5; D ambiguous. The germline CDR1 and CDR2 sequences are GTSNPN and SVGIG (reference sequence). Trimming cost V 1 base and J 1 base, with 14 bases left between them. The CDR3 has 16 residues. This CDR3 reads CAWSGRGGRSNQPQHF. CDR3 DNA sequence: TGTGCCTGGAGTGGACGGGGAGGGCGAAGCAATCAGCCCCAGCATTTT.

CDR3 sequence reads: CASSHRGQPQHF. The CDR3 nucleotides read TGTGCCAGCAGCCATAGAGGCCAGCCCCAGCATTTT. This chain uses TRBV3-1 (or the pseudogene TRBV3-2) with TRBJ1-5, with no clear D. CDR3 length: 12 residues. CDR1 and CDR2 (germline): LGHDT, YNNKEL (reference sequence). Trimming stripped 3 bases from V and 7 bases from J, with 7 bases between.

V and J are TRBV5-1 and TRBJ2-1; 8 bases are shared with TRBD2. CDR3 size: 15 residues. The V and J ends lost 6 bases and 3 bases, in that order; junction bases with no gene match: 8. The germline V gene encodes CDR1 SGHRS and CDR2 YFSETQ. The CDR3 region is CASKREYGDYNEQFF. The CDR3, as DNA: TGCGCCAGCAAGCGGGAGTATGGAGACTACAATGAGCAGTTCTTC.

The rearrangement joins TRBV7-6 to TRBJ1-1; no clear D gene. The CDR3 spans 14 residues. CDR1 and CDR2 (germline): SGHVS, FNYEAQ. V was cut by 5 bases and J by 5 bases, with 15 bases left in between. For the CDR3, the DNA is TGTGCCAGCAGCCCCGAAGCAGGTAGGACTGAAGCTTTCTTT. Protein product: CASSPEAGRTEAFF. Complete variable domain (other parts from reference TRBV7-6 and TRBJ1-1): GAGVSQSPRYKVTKRGQDVALRCDPISGHVSLYWYRQALGQGPEFLTYFNYEAQQDKSGLPNDRFSAERPEGSISTLTIQRTEQRDSAMYRCASSPEAGRTEAFFGQGTRLTVV.

The chain has TRBV3-1 (or the pseudogene TRBV3-2) and TRBJ2-1, with 8 bases identical to TRBD2. The CDR3 totals 16 residues. Germline assignment: CDR1 LGHDT and CDR2 YNNKEL (reference sequence). V lost 4 bases, J lost 1 base, and 6 bases stayed unmatched. The CDR3 bases are TGTGCCAGCAGCCGACCCGGGACTAGATCCTACAATGAGCAGTTCTTC. This codes for CASSRPGTRSYNEQFF.

V is TRBV6-2 or TRBV6-3 and J is TRBJ1-2; D not resolved. The CDR3 is 13 amino acids. CDR1 and CDR2 (germline): MNHEY, SVGEGT. The ends were cut back, 0 bases at V and 5 bases at J, with 7 bases in the middle. The CDR3 loop reads CASSYSGPYGYTF. DNA for the CDR3: TGTGCCAGCAGTTACTCGGGCCCGTATGGCTACACCTTC.

A few counts support this clone. The rearrangement uses TRBV19 and TRBJ2-2; D possibly corresponds to TRBD2 (7 bases). From germline, CDR1 is LNHDA and CDR2 SQIVND (reference sequence). Trimming left V 3 bases short and J 7 bases short, with 15 bases between. The CDR3 covers 15 residues. CDR3 loop: CASSIAGGAGGELFF. CDR3 sequence (DNA): TGTGCCAGTAGTATCGCTGGGGGGGCCGGCGGGGAGCTGTTTTTT.

This sequence joins TRBV10-3 and TRBJ1-5, with D maybe TRBD1 (6 bases). V was trimmed by 6 bases and J by 7 bases, leaving 13 bases between them. The CDR3 has 13 residues. Germline V lookup: CDR1 ENHRY, CDR2 SYGVKD. CDR3 protein: CAIRDSVGQPQHF. The CDR3 bases are TGTGCCATCAGGGACAGTGTGGGGCAGCCCCAGCATTTT.

This sequence joins TRBV2 and TRBJ1-2; D is unresolved. Germline-derived CDR1 and CDR2 are SNHLY and FYNNEI. Trimming removed 1 base from V and 8 bases from J, with 17 bases in between. The CDR3 covers 15 residues. This CDR3 reads CASSEGLQSLYGYTF. DNA of the CDR3: TGTGCCAGCAGTGAAGGTTTACAGTCGCTCTACGGCTACACCTTC.

This chain joins TRBV30 and TRBJ1-2; D is unresolved. The CDR3 has 16 residues. Germline V gene lookup returns CDR1 GTSNPN and CDR2 SVGIG (reference sequence). With 0 bases removed from V and 4 bases from J, the gap between germline ends came to 18 bases. This CDR3 is CAWSVLAGIGTYGYTF. CDR3 nucleotides: TGTGCCTGGAGTGTACTAGCCGGGATAGGTACCTATGGCTACACCTTC.

This clone was found once. This chain joins TRBV10-1 and TRBJ2-5, with D perhaps TRBD2 (5 bases). The CDR3 covers 13 residues. Per the germline V gene, CDR1 is WNHNN and CDR2 is SYGVQD (reference sequence). Trimming stripped 8 bases from V and 1 base from J, with 11 bases between. CDR3 coding DNA: TGCGCCAGCCACCATCGGGGCCAAGAGACCCAGTACTTC. This gives the protein CASHHRGQETQYF.

The rearrangement uses TRBV27 and TRBJ2-5; possible D gene TRBD1, 5 bases. V was clipped by 3 bases and J by 5 bases, with 16 bases between them. Germline-derived CDR1 and CDR2 are MNHEY and SMNVEV (reference sequence). This CDR3 contains 15 residues. This CDR3 reads CASSFARGSGETQYF. The CDR3 coding sequence is TGTGCCAGCAGTTTTGCTAGGGGCTCCGGGGAGACCCAGTACTTC.

The sample holds a few counts of this clone. V and J are TRBV7-2 and TRBJ2-7; 7 bases are shared with TRBD2. Trimming cost V 5 bases and J 5 bases; bases outside gene matches: 6. In germline, CDR1 is SGHTA, CDR2 FQGNSA. CDR3 length: 13 amino acids. The CDR3: CASSRDYINEQYF. Written as DNA, the CDR3 is TGTGCCAGCAGCCGGGACTACATTAACGAGCAGTACTTC.

J is TRBJ2-7 and V is TRBV15; 7 bases match TRBD2. V lost 1 base, J lost 6 bases, and 6 bases stayed unmatched. CDR1 LNHNV and CDR2 YYDKDF come from the germline V gene (reference sequence). The CDR3 length is 14 residues. The CDR3, as DNA: TGTGCCACCAGCAGAGCCAGCGGGATTGTCGAGCAGTACTTC. Amino acid sequence: CATSRASGIVEQYF.

The chain employs TRBV28 and TRBJ2-2, with 9 bases matching TRBD1. Germline-derived CDR1 and CDR2 are MDHEN and SYDVKM. J was trimmed by 5 bases and V by 4 bases; bases with no gene match: 8. This CDR3 spans 16 amino acids. For the CDR3, the DNA is TGTGCCAGCAGTTCAAAACAGGGGGCTTGGACCGGGGAGCTGTTTTTT. It encodes CASSSKQGAWTGELFF.

J is TRBJ1-2 and V is TRBV28; 9 bases align to TRBD1. Losses at the gene ends were 7 bases for V and 5 bases for J; bases not matched to a gene: 11. The CDR3 covers 15 residues. Germline values: CDR1 MDHEN, CDR2 SYDVKM. The CDR3 bases are TGTGCCAGCAACGCCCCGGGACAGGGTGGGTATGGCTACACCTTC. It codes for CASNAPGQGGYGYTF.

The rearrangement uses TRBV6-2 or TRBV6-3 and TRBJ1-4; possible D gene TRBD1, 6 bases. There are 14 residues in the CDR3. V lost 5 bases to trimming and J lost 10 bases, with 17 bases between them. CDR1 and CDR2 (germline): MNHEY, SVGEGT. The CDR3 spells CASSTPTGLGKLFF. The CDR3 DNA reads as TGTGCCAGCAGTACCCCGACAGGATTAGGAAAACTGTTTTTT.

This clone was seen just once. V is TRBV5-1 and J is TRBJ1-3; 10 bases are a match to TRBD1. Germline CDR1 is SGHRS and CDR2 is YFSETQ. The ends lost 5 bases at V and 3 bases at J; junction bases unmatched: 5. This CDR3 comprises 15 residues. For the CDR3, the DNA is TGCGCCAGCAGGAAGACAGGGGGCGTTGGAAACACCATATATTTT. It is translated as CASRKTGGVGNTIYF. The full variable domain, its missing parts supplied by reference TRBV5-1 and TRBJ1-3, is KAGVTQTPRYLIKTRGQQVTLSCSPISGHRSVSWYQQTPGQGLQFLFEYFSETQRNKGNFPGRFSGRQFSNSRSEMNVSTLELGDSALYLCASRKTGGVGNTIYFGEGSWLTVV.